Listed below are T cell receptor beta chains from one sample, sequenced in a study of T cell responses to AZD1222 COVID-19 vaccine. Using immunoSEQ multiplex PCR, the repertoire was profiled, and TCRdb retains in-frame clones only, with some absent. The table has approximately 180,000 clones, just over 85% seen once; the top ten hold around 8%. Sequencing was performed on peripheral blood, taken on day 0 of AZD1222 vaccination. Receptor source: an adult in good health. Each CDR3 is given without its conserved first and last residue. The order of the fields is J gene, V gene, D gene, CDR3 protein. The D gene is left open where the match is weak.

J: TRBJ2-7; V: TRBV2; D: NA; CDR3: ASSQQYEQY
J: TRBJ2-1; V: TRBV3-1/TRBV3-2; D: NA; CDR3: ASSQDPGAENEQF
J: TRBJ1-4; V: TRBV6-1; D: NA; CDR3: ASSEANGAAEKLF
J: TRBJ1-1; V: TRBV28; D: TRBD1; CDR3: ASSPPTGGTEAF
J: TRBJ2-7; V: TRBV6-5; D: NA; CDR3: ASSNGYEQY
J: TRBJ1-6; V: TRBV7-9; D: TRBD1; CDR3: ASSSGQSFSGRGDSPLH
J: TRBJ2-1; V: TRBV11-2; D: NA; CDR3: ASSLEAGYEQF
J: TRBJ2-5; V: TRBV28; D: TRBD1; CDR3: ASSRRLGTGDYQETQY
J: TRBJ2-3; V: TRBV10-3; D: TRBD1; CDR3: AISGGQGTDTQY
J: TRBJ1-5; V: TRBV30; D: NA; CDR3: AWSVKGGGNQPQH
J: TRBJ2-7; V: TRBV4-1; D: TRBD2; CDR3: ASSHPSPAGGYEQY
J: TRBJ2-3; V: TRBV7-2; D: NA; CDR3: ASSARRGNTDTQY
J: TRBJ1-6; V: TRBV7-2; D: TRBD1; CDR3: ASSLGGGRGQSPLH
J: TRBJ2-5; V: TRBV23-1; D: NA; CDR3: ASIRIQETQY
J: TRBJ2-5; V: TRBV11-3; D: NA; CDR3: ASSLAAKQETQY